The next 7 T cell receptor beta chains were all read from a single sample in a study of shared clonotypes between healthy human individuals. Profiled with immunoSEQ multiplex PCR; TCRdb holds only in-frame clones, not every one. The sample includes over 850,000 clones, approximately 78% seen only once; the top ten take roughly 0.65%. The sequencing input was memory CD4+ T cells from PBMCs. This sample's subset: CD45RA-negative fraction. The receptors come from a young man in good health. Some clones in this sample may be carry-over from other donors' samples.

The J gene is TRBJ2-7, the V gene TRBV2; TRBD2 matches 10 bases. The CDR3 runs to 15 residues. In germline, CDR1 is SNHLY, CDR2 FYNNEI. The V and J ends lost 6 bases and 6 bases, in that order; junction bases with no gene match: 11. The DNA of the CDR3 is TGTGCCAGCAGACAAACTAGCGGGAATGGCCTCGAGCAGTACTTC. Its translation is CASRQTSGNGLEQYF. The variable domain in full, completed from reference TRBV2 and TRBJ2-7, reads EPEVTQTPSHQVTQMGQEVILRCVPISNHLYFYWYRQILGQKVEFLVSFYNNEISEKSEIFDDQFSVERPDGSNFTLKIRSTKLEDSAMYFCASRQTSGNGLEQYFGPGTRLTVT.

The genes are TRBV4-2 and TRBJ2-5, with D tentatively TRBD1 (6 bases). Trimming removed 4 bases from V and 5 bases from J, with 14 bases in between. The CDR3 length is 14 residues. Germline lookup yields CDR1 LGHNA and CDR2 YNFKEQ. The CDR3 reads CASSPRDTTETQYF. In DNA form, the CDR3 reads TGTGCCAGCAGCCCCCGGGACACGACGGAGACCCAGTACTTC.

This chain uses TRBV11-2 with TRBJ2-1; D is undetermined. Trimming stripped 0 bases from V and 2 bases from J, with 11 bases between. In germline, CDR1 is SGHAT, CDR2 FQNNGV. This CDR3 spans 16 amino acids. Written as DNA, the CDR3 is TGTGCCAGCAGCTTAGATTTATCGAGTGCCTACAATGAGCAGTTCTTC. Protein: CASSLDLSSAYNEQFF.

This sequence joins TRBV5-1 and TRBJ1-1; no reliable D call. This CDR3 is 12 amino acids long. Germline values: CDR1 SGHRS, CDR2 YFSETQ. The V end was cut by 0 bases, the J end by 9 bases, with 9 bases between. The CDR3 reads CASSLVAEKAFF. The DNA of the CDR3 is TGCGCCAGCAGCTTGGTGGCAGAGAAAGCTTTCTTT. Combining the CDR3 with reference TRBV5-1 and TRBJ1-1 gives the whole variable domain KAGVTQTPRYLIKTRGQQVTLSCSPISGHRSVSWYQQTPGQGLQFLFEYFSETQRNKGNFPGRFSGRQFSNSRSEMNVSTLELGDSALYLCASSLVAEKAFFGQGTRLTVV.

The chain uses TRBV15 and TRBJ1-4, with D possibly matching TRBD1 (5 bases). The CDR3 loop spans 14 amino acids. Trimming removed 3 bases at V and 8 bases at J, with 13 bases between. The germline V gene has CDR1 LNHNV and CDR2 YYDKDF (reference sequence). CDR3: CATSSRWGGEKLFF. CDR3 in DNA: TGTGCCACCAGCAGCAGATGGGGGGGAGAAAAACTGTTTTTT.

This chain connects TRBV5-4 to TRBJ1-2; tentatively, D is TRBD1 (5 bases). The CDR3 length is 15 residues. V was shortened by 2 bases and J by 3 bases, with 14 bases between the two germline ends. Germline V gene data show CDR1 as SGHNT and CDR2 as YYREEE (reference sequence). The DNA for the CDR3 is TGTGCCAGCAGCTTAACTTCCAGGGCTGACTATGGCTACACCTTC. Protein sequence: CASSLTSRADYGYTF.

In nucleotides, the CDR3 is TGCGCCAGCAGCTCGGGACCCGAGAACACCGGGGAGCTGTTTTTT. Its protein is CASSSGPENTGELFF. This chain connects TRBV5-1 to TRBJ2-2; either TRBD1 or TRBD2 may supply D (5 bases each). The germline V gene has CDR1 SGHRS and CDR2 YFSETQ. V lost 3 bases and J 1 base, leaving 10 bases between the germline ends. The CDR3 consists of 15 residues.